The rows below give T cell receptor beta chains drawn from one sample of a study of blood T cells in healthy people across ages. One entry per CDR3 protein, called by TCRdb with MiXCR from the 5' RACE reads. The profile shows approximately 730,000 distinct CDR3 sequences, around 40% of them singletons. Sequencing was performed on blood. The receptors come from a woman aged 55 to 70 in good health. The CDR3 runs from the conserved cysteine through the conserved F or W.

TRBJ2-3 TRBV5-1 16 CASSLAQIGGTDTQYF
TRBJ1-2 TRBV6-6 13 CASSDRGDYGYTF
TRBJ2-5 TRBV4-3 15 CASSQNGRGQETQYF
TRBJ2-1 TRBV7-9 15 CASSPPSGYNNEQFF
TRBJ2-2 TRBV2 15 CASSQGGGNTGELFF
TRBJ2-5 TRBV20-1 13 CSTRGLEEGEQYF
TRBJ2-3 TRBV18 16 CASSAAGTGNTDTQYF
TRBJ1-2 TRBV7-2 13 CASSLALSEGYTF
TRBJ2-3 TRBV20-1 16 CSARGMGLAGADTQYF
TRBJ2-7 TRBV27 13 CASSLLPDYEQYF
TRBJ1-1 TRBV20-1 12 CSAPWGLAEAFF
TRBJ2-7 TRBV29-1 11 CSASVGYEQYF
TRBJ2-7 TRBV14 14 CASSPQGFSYEQYF
TRBJ2-7 TRBV4-2 19 CASSRHKTTGTGGSYEQYF
TRBJ2-1 TRBV6-1 15 CASATSDSSYNEQFF
TRBJ2-6 TRBV28 16 CASSLRAVSGANVLTF
TRBJ1-5 TRBV12-3/TRBV12-4 16 CASSLWSPGGDQPQHF
TRBJ2-5 TRBV7-2 15 CASSLSGQKQETQYF
TRBJ2-3 TRBV9 15 CASSVGSVSTDTQYF
TRBJ2-5 TRBV13 14 CASTRTGIRETQYF
TRBJ2-1 TRBV7-3 15 CASSAGTDSRGEQFF
TRBJ2-7 TRBV12-3/TRBV12-4 14 CASSLGLSRYEQYF
TRBJ2-7 TRBV13 15 CASSLLGFSSYEQYF
TRBJ2-7 TRBV7-3 12 CASRWRGYEQYF
TRBJ2-3 TRBV2 13 CASILAGGDTQYF
TRBJ2-7 TRBV4-2 16 CASSQEAAGGPYEQYF
TRBJ1-4 TRBV12-3/TRBV12-4 16 CASTLPEAAEYEKLFF
TRBJ2-7 TRBV20-1 14 CSARDLGTVYEQYF
TRBJ1-4 TRBV30 12 CASDRNNEKLFF
TRBJ2-1 TRBV20-1 13 CSASHWGENEQFF
TRBJ2-5 TRBV7-2 14 CASSPPPASETQYF
TRBJ2-4 TRBV18 15 CASSPRQFPKNIQYF
TRBJ1-2 TRBV7-9 14 CASSLGSAGDGYTF
TRBJ2-1 TRBV18 14 CASSPLTPYNEQFF
TRBJ2-3 TRBV9 15 CASSMGSLATDTQYF
TRBJ1-3 TRBV20-1 15 CSARDGASSGNTIYF
TRBJ2-5 TRBV20-1 13 CSVRAGGPETQYF
TRBJ2-6 TRBV11-2 16 CASSLEGVSGANVLTF
TRBJ2-7 TRBV18 13 CASSPPSQNEQYF
TRBJ2-7 TRBV28 15 CASGGPGGPSYEQYF
TRBJ2-6 TRBV30 15 CAWSVYKTGANVLTF